Following are 7 T cell receptor beta chains from one sample sequenced in a study of blood T cells in healthy people across ages. Then a second PCR, running roughly 6 to 11 cycles, was carried out with a sample-barcoded 5' primer and a J-beta primer mix. Via MiXCR, TCRdb re-called the 5' RACE reads, giving one row per CDR3 protein. The sample includes 980,000 or so distinct CDR3 sequences, roughly 48% seen only once; the top ten take about an eighth. The specimen sequenced was blood. The receptors were sampled from a man aged 25 to 40 in good health.

The chain is built from TRBV20-1 and TRBJ2-1; 14 bases map to TRBD2. Germline-derived CDR1 and CDR2 are DFQATT and SNEGSKA (reference sequence). The CDR3 runs 16 residues. Trimming at V came to 6 bases and at J to 0 bases, leaving 4 bases not matched to a gene. CDR3 residues: CSATGLAGVSYNEQFF. The CDR3 DNA follows: TGCAGTGCCACGGGACTAGCGGGGGTCTCCTACAATGAGCAGTTCTTC.

This clonotype was counted only a few times. The V and J genes are TRBV4-1 and TRBJ2-7; 7 bases are shared with TRBD1. The germline V gene encodes CDR1 MGHRA and CDR2 YSYEKL. This CDR3 comprises 15 residues. V gave up 4 bases and J gave up 3 bases; unmatched junction bases: 9. Here the CDR3 DNA reads TGCGCCAGCAGCCCCGGAGGACAGGACTTCTACGAGCAGTACTTC. Translated, it gives CASSPGGQDFYEQYF.

This clonotype came up a few times. The chain combines TRBV6-5 with TRBJ2-4; D ambiguous. The J call could be wrong; TRBJ2-5 is a better fit for the DNA end. The CDR3 sequence is 15 residues long. The germline V gene has CDR1 MNHEY and CDR2 SVGAGI. DNA of the CDR3: TGTGCCAGCAGTTACTCGGGATTTACTGGGGAGACCCAGTACTTC. Amino acid sequence: CASSYSGFTGETQYF.

This sequence joins TRBV6-2 or TRBV6-3 and TRBJ2-1; tentatively, D is TRBD2 (5 bases). V was cut by 6 bases and J by 10 bases, with 16 bases left in between. This CDR3 spans 13 amino acids. CDR1 is MNHEY and CDR2 is SVGEGT in the germline V gene. CDR3 in DNA: TGTGCCAGCAGAAGCCTGGAGGTTCAGGAGCAGTTCTTC. Protein: CASRSLEVQEQFF.

This clonotype came up many times. The chain employs TRBV6-5 and TRBJ1-3; a weak D match, TRBD1 (5 bases). The CDR3 has 15 amino acids. The V end was cut by 5 bases, the J end by 0 bases, with 11 bases between. Looked up from germline, CDR1 is MNHEY and CDR2 is SVGAGI. As DNA, the CDR3 is TGTGCCAGCAGTCCCGAGGGGACCTCTGGAAACACCATATATTTT. It encodes CASSPEGTSGNTIYF.

V is TRBV7-2 and J is TRBJ1-2, with 8 bases identical to TRBD1. The CDR3 spans 12 residues. Germline loops: CDR1 SGHTA, CDR2 FQGNSA. J was trimmed by 9 bases and V by 5 bases; bases with no gene match: 5. The CDR3 DNA follows: TGTGCCAGCAGCACCCGGACAGGGCGCTACACCTTC. This codes for CASSTRTGRYTF. Full variable domain (missing parts from reference TRBV7-2 and TRBJ1-2): GAGVSQSPSNKVTEKGKDVELRCDPISGHTALYWYRQSLGQGLEFLIYFQGNSAPDKSGLPSDRFSAERTGGSVSTLTIQRTQQEDSAVYLCASSTRTGRYTFGSGTRLTVV.

This clonotype was observed a handful of times. Sequence at one end of the junction differs from germline and may be a read error. The chain recombines TRBV4-1 with TRBJ1-2; unclear D gene. Germline loops: CDR1 MGHRA, CDR2 YSYEKL. There are 13 residues in the CDR3. Here the CDR3 reads CASSQVGQRGYTF. The CDR3 DNA reads as TGCGCCAGTAGCCAAGTCGGGCAGCGGGGCTACACCTTC.